Presented here are 16 T cell receptor delta chains from one specimen sequenced in a study of γδ T cells in repeated Plasmodium falciparum infection. TCRdb re-processed the multiplex PCR reads using CATT. This table has 80,000 to 95,000 delta-chain clones, almost 1.5% appearing once. Bulk repertoires came from Vgamma9/Vdelta2+ or Vdelta2-negative gammadelta T cells flow-sorted from PBMC. Input material: gamma-delta T cells from blood. These receptors came from a pool of human donors (malaria-infected and uninfected, not separated).

For this clone: A read error is the likely source, as a far larger clone sits one nucleotide away. Other nucleotide sequences in the sample specify the same CDR3. The chain links TRDV1 to TRDJ1; 13 positions agree with TRDD3. TCRdb does not report a J gene; here it was assigned by matching the DNA to germline references. Germline V gene sequence: CDR1 TSWWSYY, CDR2 QGS. This CDR3 spans 25 amino acids. V dropped 0 bases and J dropped 0; count of bases not matched to a gene: 25. The CDR3 DNA follows: TGTGCTCTTGGGGAACTCTCCCTCCCCCTTTACTGGGGGATACGTGAACCGTTGTACACCGATAAACTCATCTTT. This encodes CALGELSLPLYWGIREPLYTDKLIF.

As concerns this clone: TCRdb attributes to this sequence the protein of a much larger clone, which differs from the DNA translation at residue 6; a read error is likely, and the protein displayed is translated from the DNA. The CDR3: CACDTMGASYTDKLIF. The CDR3 coding sequence is TGTGCCTGTGACACCATGGGGGCCTCGTACACCGATAAACTCATCTTT. The chain is built from TRDV2 and TRDJ1, with a tentative D call TRDD3 (6 bases). No J segment appears in TCRdb, so it was assigned here by matching the sequence to germline. Germline V gives CDR1 GEAIGNYY, CDR2 EKD. The length of the CDR3 is 16 residues. V lost 0 bases to trimming and J lost 0 bases, with 13 bases between them.

Comment on this clone: With only one base between it and a far larger clone, this is likely a read error. The V gene reported is TRDV2; the J gene is uncalled; the table's D call of TRDD3 was not tested on the DNA. This CDR3 has 15 amino acids. CDR1 and CDR2 from the germline V gene are GEAIGNYY and EKD. CDR3 residues: CACDTLVGDTDKLIF. The CDR3 DNA follows: TGTGCCTGTGACACCTTGGTGGGGGACACCGATAAGCTCATCTTT.

This clone is categorized as medium-sized. Distinct nucleotide sequences in the sample also encode this CDR3. The chain uses TRDV2 and TRDJ1; 13 bases fit TRDD3. This CDR3 has 16 amino acids. After removal of 1 base from V and 1 base from J, the junction contained 2 bases not matched to a gene. Germline CDR1 is GEAIGNYY and CDR2 is EKD. The CDR3 is CACDTYWGIRTDKLIF. The DNA for the CDR3 is TGTGCCTGTGACACGTACTGGGGGATACGCACCGATAAACTCATCTTT.

This clone occurred many times. TCRdb pairs this DNA with a much larger clone's protein that differs at residue 15, likely a read error; the protein shown was translated from the DNA. This sequence joins TRAV38-2/DV8 and TRDJ1; TRDD3 agrees at 8 bases. V trimming: 1 base; J trimming: 10 bases; junction bases outside the gene matches: 24. The CDR3 is made up of 19 amino acids. CDR1 TSESDYY and CDR2 QEAYKQQN come from the germline V gene. The CDR3 loop is CAYRSQSFLSLWGYRGLIF. The CDR3 DNA is TGTGCTTATAGGAGCCAATCATTCCTATCTTTGTGGGGATACCGTGGACTCATCTTT.

Points on this clone: TCRdb's listed protein matches a much larger clone and diverges from this DNA's translation at residue 3, likely through a read error; the protein shown comes from the DNA. The chain uses TRDV2 and TRDJ2; TRDD3 agrees at 11 bases. The J gene, absent from TCRdb, was called here by matching the DNA to germline. The CDR3 contains 16 residues. The germline V gene has CDR1 GEAIGNYY and CDR2 EKD. The DNA of the CDR3 is TGTGCCCGTGACATACTGGGGGATACTTTGACAGCACAACTCTTCTTT. Its translation: CARDILGDTLTAQLFF.

Note on this clone: The protein TCRdb gives is from a much larger clone and does not agree with this DNA's translation at residue 8, likely a read error; the protein shown here comes from the DNA. The chain uses TRDV3 and TRDJ1; 7 positions match TRDD3. Looked up from germline, CDR1 is TVYSNPD and CDR2 is GDNSRS (reference sequence). With 2 bases clipped from V and 3 bases from J, the junction kept 12 bases outside the gene matches. This CDR3 spans 15 amino acids. This CDR3 reads CAFWGGGCLSDKLIF. The CDR3 DNA follows: TGTGCCTTTTGGGGGGGGGGATGCTTGTCCGATAAACTCATCTTT.

This clone was counted a few times. The TCRdb record carries a much larger clone's protein, which differs from this DNA's translation at residue 12; a read error is the likely cause, and the protein listed here is the DNA translation. The V and J genes are TRDV1 and TRDJ1, with 9 bases identical to TRDD2. TCRdb is silent on the J gene; assignment here came from matching the DNA to germline. CDR1 and CDR2 (germline): TSWWSYY, QGS. V lost 3 bases to trimming and J lost 0 bases; unmatched junction nucleotides: 14. CDR3 length: 19 residues. CDR3 amino acids: CALGDPSYTRLSYTDKLIF. The CDR3 DNA is TGTGCTCTTGGGGATCCTTCCTACACGAGGCTCAGTTACACCGATAAACTCATCTTT.

This clone has a handful of counts. The protein in TCRdb stems from a much larger clone and differs at residue 4 from this DNA's translation, likely a read error; here the protein is translated from the DNA. V is TRDV3 and J is TRDJ2; D is ambiguous. TCRdb supplies no J gene; here it was assigned by aligning the nucleotide sequence to germline. The CDR3 has 11 amino acids. Germline-derived CDR1 and CDR2 are TVYSNPD and GDNSRS (reference sequence). The CDR3 protein is CAASLTAQLFF. CDR3 sequence (DNA): TGTGCTGCTTCTTTGACAGCACAACTCTTCTTT.

The sample holds a few counts of this clone. It differs at one base from a far larger clone, so likely a read error. The same CDR3 can be traced to other DNA sequences in this sample. V and J are TRDV2 and TRDJ1; TRDD3 is a possible D gene (5 bases). The J gene, not given by TCRdb, was assigned here from a germline match of the nucleotide sequence. Germline CDR1 GEAIGNYY, CDR2 EKD. Trimming left V 3 bases short and J 8 bases short, with 39 bases between. The length of the CDR3 is 21 residues. CDR3 DNA sequence: TGTGCCTGTGACGCAGTCCTCGACGTACTGGATTCGTCGAAGCAGGGGACCAAACTCATCTTT. Translated: CACDAVLDVLDSSKQGTKLIF.

This clone was seen a handful of times. A far larger clone is one base from this, pointing to a likely read error. Other DNA sequences from this sample encode an identical CDR3 as well. This chain links TRDV2 with TRDJ1, with 11 bases identical to TRDD3. TCRdb offers no J gene call, so here the DNA was matched to germline to obtain one. V dropped 0 bases and J dropped 2; count of bases not matched to a gene: 19. Germline values: CDR1 GEAIGNYY, CDR2 EKD. The CDR3 covers 21 residues. CDR3 coding DNA: TGTGCCTGTGACACCGTGAAGGCCAGTCCTGGGGGATACAAAGAAACCGATAAACTCATCTTT. This sequence encodes CACDTVKASPGGYKETDKLIF.

The table lists this clone with many counts. Other nucleotide sequences from this sample produce the same CDR3. This chain uses TRDV1 with TRDJ1; D is unresolved. Germline values: CDR1 TSWWSYY, CDR2 QGS. The CDR3 runs to 15 residues. V dropped 0 bases and J dropped 4 bases, with 12 bases sitting between them. In DNA, the CDR3 is TGTGCTCTTGGGGAACTGGTCGGACTTTACGATAAACTCATCTTT. Translation gives CALGELVGLYDKLIF.

This clone was counted a few times. A far larger clone is just one base off, so this is likely a read error. The same CDR3 arises from other DNA sequences in this sample as well. The chain links TRDV1 to TRDJ1; D assignment may be TRDD2 or TRDD3 (7 bases each). The germline CDR1 and CDR2 sequences are TSWWSYY and QGS. This CDR3 comprises 23 residues. The DNA of the CDR3 is TGTGCTCTTGGGGAACCCGGGGGATTTCCTACTGGATTCGTTGGTGGGGGGTTCGATAAGCTCATCTTT. This encodes CALGEPGGFPTGFVGGGFDKLIF.

At least ten counts were recorded for this clone. This likely came from a read error, as a far larger clone is one base away. Other DNA variants within this sample encode the same CDR3. The chain couples TRDV2 to TRDJ1; 11 positions match TRDD3. The CDR3 totals 17 residues. CDR1 and CDR2 (germline): GEAIGNYY, EKD. The CDR3 coding sequence is TGTGCCTGTGACTCCTTACTGGGGGATAAGAACACCGATAAACTCATCTTC. The encoded protein is CACDSLLGDKNTDKLIF.

This clone was detected a few times. A read error likely explains why the TCRdb protein, taken from a much larger clone, differs from this DNA's translation at residue 7; the protein shown is translated from the DNA. This rearrangement joins TRDV2 to TRDJ3, with 7 bases lining up with TRDD3. The J gene, absent from TCRdb, was called here by matching the DNA to germline. The V and J ends lost 1 base and 0 bases, in that order; junction bases with no gene match: 11. This CDR3 spans 20 amino acids. Germline V gene data show CDR1 as GEAIGNYY and CDR2 as EKD. CDR3 nucleotides: TGTGCCTGTGACACTCTGGGGGGGGCGAGGAGCTCCTGGGACACCCGACAGATGTTTTTC. This codes for CACDTLGGARSSWDTRQMFF.

A remark on this clone: The amino acid sequence in TCRdb belongs to a much larger clone and departs from this DNA's translation at residue 14, likely a sequencing read error; the sequence shown is translated from the DNA. The V gene is listed as TRDV2; no J gene was called; the table calls TRDD3, which could not be checked here. This CDR3 has 16 residues. The germline V gene has CDR1 GEAIGNYY and CDR2 EKD. CDR3 DNA: TGTGCCTGTGACACCGTGGGGCATCGCCAGACCGATAAACACATCTTT. Protein product: CACDTVGHRQTDKHIF.